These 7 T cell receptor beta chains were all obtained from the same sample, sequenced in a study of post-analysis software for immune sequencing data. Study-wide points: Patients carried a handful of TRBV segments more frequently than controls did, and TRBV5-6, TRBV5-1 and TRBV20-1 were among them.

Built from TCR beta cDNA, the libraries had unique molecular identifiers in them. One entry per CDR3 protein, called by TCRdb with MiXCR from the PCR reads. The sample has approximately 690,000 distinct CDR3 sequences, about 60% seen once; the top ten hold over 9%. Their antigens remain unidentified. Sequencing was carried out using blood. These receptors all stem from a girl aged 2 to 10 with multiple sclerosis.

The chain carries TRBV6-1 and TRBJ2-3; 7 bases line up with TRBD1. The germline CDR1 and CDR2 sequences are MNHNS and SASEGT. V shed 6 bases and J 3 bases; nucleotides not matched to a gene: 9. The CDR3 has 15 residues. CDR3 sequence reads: CASRLAGGATDTQYF. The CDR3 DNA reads TGTGCCAGCAGGCTGGCAGGGGGAGCGACAGATACGCAGTATTTT.

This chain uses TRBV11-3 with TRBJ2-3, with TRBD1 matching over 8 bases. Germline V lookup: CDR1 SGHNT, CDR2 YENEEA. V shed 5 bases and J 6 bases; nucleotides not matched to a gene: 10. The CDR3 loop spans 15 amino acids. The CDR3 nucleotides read TGTGCCAGCAGCCGGGCCAGGGGGCGCTGGGATACGCAGTATTTT. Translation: CASSRARGRWDTQYF.

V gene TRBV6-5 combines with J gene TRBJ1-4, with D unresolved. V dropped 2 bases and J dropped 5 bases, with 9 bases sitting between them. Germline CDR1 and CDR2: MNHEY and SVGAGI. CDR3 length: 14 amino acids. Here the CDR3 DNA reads TGTGCCAGCAGTTACGGATCTAACAATGAAAAACTGTTTTTT. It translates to CASSYGSNNEKLFF.

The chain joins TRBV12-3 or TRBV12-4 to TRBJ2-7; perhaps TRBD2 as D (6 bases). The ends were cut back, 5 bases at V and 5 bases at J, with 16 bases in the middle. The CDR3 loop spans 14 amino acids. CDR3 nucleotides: TGTGCCAGCAGTCCCCTACGGAGGGGCCACGAGCAGTACTTC. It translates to CASSPLRRGHEQYF.

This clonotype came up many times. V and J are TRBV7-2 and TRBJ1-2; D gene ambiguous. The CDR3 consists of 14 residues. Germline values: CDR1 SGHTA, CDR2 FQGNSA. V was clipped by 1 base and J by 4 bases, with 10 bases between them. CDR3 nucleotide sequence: TGTGCCAGCAGCTTAGGGGATCCGTCCTATGGCTACACCTTC. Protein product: CASSLGDPSYGYTF.

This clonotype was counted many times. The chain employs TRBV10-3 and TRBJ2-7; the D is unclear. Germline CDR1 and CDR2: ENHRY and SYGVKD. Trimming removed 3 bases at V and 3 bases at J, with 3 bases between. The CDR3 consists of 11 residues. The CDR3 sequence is CAISDSYEQYF. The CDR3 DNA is TGTGCCATCAGTGACAGCTACGAGCAGTACTTC.

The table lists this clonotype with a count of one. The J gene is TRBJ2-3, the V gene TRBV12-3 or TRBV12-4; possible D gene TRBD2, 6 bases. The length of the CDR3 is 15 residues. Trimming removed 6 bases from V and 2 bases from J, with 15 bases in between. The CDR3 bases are TGTGCCAGCAGCCCACCGGGACTCATCACAGATACGCAGTATTTT. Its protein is CASSPPGLITDTQYF.